The clone carrying this T cell receptor (beta chain) appeared many times. Its antigen is still unknown. Every diagnosis used clinical symptoms, serum thyroxine and TRAb, thyroid ultrasound and orbital computed tomography. RNA transcripts were the template for amplifying TCR beta CDR3 regions. First-round RT-PCR of the TCR CDR3 relied on the HTBI primer set. TCRdb reprocessed the multiplex PCR reads with MiXCR, giving one entry per CDR3 protein. This table has around 300,000 distinct CDR3 sequences, 12% to 15% appearing once. The sample originates from a study of T cells in Graves' hyperthyroidism and ophthalmopathy. Findings and caveats of the study: In the analysis, a 13 V-J model separated ophthalmopathy from stable hyperthyroidism. Most clonotypes expanded in the thyroid (above 0.001) were also present in blood.

With 4 bases clipped from V and 2 bases from J, the junction kept 7 bases outside the gene matches. The length of the CDR3 is 16 residues. Germline V gives CDR1 SNHLY, CDR2 FYNNEI. The genes are TRBV2 and TRBJ2-3; 9 bases map to TRBD2. The sample was blood. This clonotype was sampled from a woman aged 40 to 50 with Graves' ophthalmopathy. The chain's CDR3 is CASSGGAGGPTDTQYF. The CDR3, as DNA: TGTGCCAGCAGTGGTGGTGCGGGGGGGCCCACAGATACGCAGTATTTT.